A selection of T cell receptor beta chains follows, all from one sample in a study of blood T cell repertoires in COVID-19. Here immunoSEQ multiplex PCR was the method, and the copy in TCRdb shows in-frame clones only, minus some. Of around 150,000 clones listed, approximately 92% are singletons. The sequenced material came from peripheral blood. All receptors derive from a woman aged 50 to 60 with acute or convalescent COVID-19. CDR3s include the opening cysteine and the closing phenylalanine or tryptophan. Fields, in order: clone size, J gene, V gene, D gene, CDR3 DNA, CDR3 protein. The D gene is left open where the match is weak. Some rows have no size entry. The others give once, few or many, or a class for an expanded clone.

size: -; J: TRBJ2-1; V: TRBV9; D: TRBD2; DNA: TGTGCCAGCAGCGGAGGATCGGGAGGGTACAATGAGCAGTTCTTC; CDR3: CASSGGSGGYNEQFF
size: -; J: TRBJ1-2; V: TRBV4-3; D: -; DNA: TGCGCCAGCAGCCGCGAGCGTGGGAGCTATGGCTACACCTTC; CDR3: CASSRERGSYGYTF
size: -; J: TRBJ2-1; V: TRBV29-1; D: -; DNA: TGCAGCGTTGGAAAACAGGTGAGCTCCTACAATGAGCAGTTCTTC; CDR3: CSVGKQVSSYNEQFF
size: -; J: TRBJ2-3; V: TRBV19; D: -; DNA: TGTGCCAGTAGTATAGGTCAGGGCCAGTATTTT; CDR3: CASSIGQGQYF
size: -; J: TRBJ2-2; V: TRBV4-3; D: TRBD2; DNA: TGCGCCAGCAGCCAAGGACTAGCGGGACCTAACACCGGGGAGCTGTTTTTT; CDR3: CASSQGLAGPNTGELFF
size: -; J: TRBJ2-2; V: TRBV19; D: TRBD2; DNA: TGTGCCAGTAGTATCGGAGCGGGGGGCTACACCGGGGAGCTGTTTTTT; CDR3: CASSIGAGGYTGELFF
size: few; J: TRBJ1-4; V: TRBV7-9; D: TRBD1; DNA: TGTGCCAGCAGCTTAGATTCCGGACAGGGGCAGAACCACTATGAAAAACTGTTTTTT; CDR3: CASSLDSGQGQNHYEKLFF
size: -; J: TRBJ2-5; V: TRBV27; D: -; DNA: TGTGCCAGCAGGGACAGCGACCGCGATAAAGAGACCCAGTACTTC; CDR3: CASRDSDRDKETQYF
size: -; J: TRBJ1-4; V: TRBV18; D: TRBD1; DNA: TGTGCCAGCTCGCGCCAGGCCACAGGGGGCTCGGGTGAAAAACTGTTTTTT; CDR3: CASSRQATGGSGEKLFF
size: -; J: TRBJ1-1; V: TRBV3-1/TRBV3-2; D: TRBD1; DNA: TGTGCCAGCAGCCAAGGGACAGGGGTTGCTTTCTTT; CDR3: CASSQGTGVAFF
size: once; J: TRBJ2-1; V: TRBV7-3; D: TRBD2; DNA: TGTGCCAGCAGCTTAAACCTCGCTTTGGCGGGGGATCGCAATGAGCAGTTCTTC; CDR3: CASSLNLALAGDRNEQFF
size: -; J: TRBJ1-1; V: TRBV11-2; D: TRBD1; DNA: TGTGCCAGCAGGTACACAGGGGGCACTGAAGCTTTCTTT; CDR3: CASRYTGGTEAFF
size: once; J: TRBJ1-1; V: TRBV10-3; D: -; DNA: TGTGCCATCAGTGATCAGATAAACACTGAAGCTTTCTTT; CDR3: CAISDQINTEAFF
size: -; J: TRBJ2-1; V: TRBV12-3/TRBV12-4; D: -; DNA: TGTGCCAGCAGTTTACGGGGAAGCAATGAGCAGTTCTTC; CDR3: CASSLRGSNEQFF
size: -; J: TRBJ1-6; V: TRBV13; D: -; DNA: TGTGCCAGCAGCTTAACCTTGGGCCCCCTCCACTTT; CDR3: CASSLTLGPLHF
size: -; J: TRBJ1-2; V: TRBV12-3/TRBV12-4; D: TRBD1; DNA: TGTGCCAGCAGCCCATCAAGGACAGGGGCGTTCACCTTC; CDR3: CASSPSRTGAFTF
size: once; J: TRBJ1-1; V: TRBV6-5; D: -; DNA: TGTGCCAGCAGTCGACTCCAGGGAAATGAAGCTTTCTTT; CDR3: CASSRLQGNEAFF
size: -; J: TRBJ1-4; V: TRBV27; D: -; DNA: TGTGCCAGCAGTCCAAGCAGGGCAACTAATGAAAAACTGTTTTTT; CDR3: CASSPSRATNEKLFF
size: -; J: TRBJ1-2; V: TRBV18; D: TRBD1; DNA: TGTGCCAGCTCACCTTCAGGGGGCGGTGGCTACACCTTC; CDR3: CASSPSGGGGYTF
size: -; J: TRBJ1-2; V: TRBV6-5; D: TRBD1; DNA: TGTGCCAGCAGTACTCGGACAGGGAGCTATGGCTACACCTTC; CDR3: CASSTRTGSYGYTF
size: -; J: TRBJ1-1; V: TRBV6-5; D: -; DNA: TGTGCCAGCAGTTACTCAGCGTATGGCACTGAAGCTTTCTTT; CDR3: CASSYSAYGTEAFF
size: -; J: TRBJ1-2; V: TRBV18; D: TRBD1; DNA: TGTGCCAGCTCACCCGGGACAGGGGGCCTCGGTGACTATGGCTACACCTTC; CDR3: CASSPGTGGLGDYGYTF
size: -; J: TRBJ1-1; V: TRBV30; D: -; DNA: TGTGCCTGGAGTGTATTCATGGGGAGAGCTTTCTTT; CDR3: CAWSVFMGRAFF
size: -; J: TRBJ2-2; V: TRBV3-1/TRBV3-2; D: -; DNA: TGTGCCAGCAGCCAGACTAACACCGGGGAGCTGTTTTTT; CDR3: CASSQTNTGELFF
size: -; J: TRBJ2-5; V: TRBV6-5; D: -; DNA: TGTGCCAGCACCTCGTTTTGGGCGAACCAAGAGACCCAGTACTTC; CDR3: CASTSFWANQETQYF
size: once; J: TRBJ1-1; V: TRBV3-1/TRBV3-2; D: TRBD1; DNA: TGTGCCAGCAGCCAGTATGACAGGGGCACTGAAGCTTTCTTT; CDR3: CASSQYDRGTEAFF
size: few; J: TRBJ2-7; V: TRBV29-1; D: -; DNA: TGCAGCGCCCGGGAATTCTCCTACGAGCAGTACTTC; CDR3: CSAREFSYEQYF
size: -; J: TRBJ1-1; V: TRBV28; D: -; DNA: TGTGCCAGCAGCGACCCTGGGCCCACTGAAGCTTTCTTT; CDR3: CASSDPGPTEAFF
size: once; J: TRBJ1-1; V: TRBV4-2; D: -; DNA: TGTGCCAGCAGCCCCTACGGAGACACTGAAGCTTTCTTT; CDR3: CASSPYGDTEAFF
size: -; J: TRBJ1-5; V: TRBV5-6; D: -; DNA: TGTGCCAGCAGCTTCAGGGGAGAGGGTCAGCCCCAGCATTTT; CDR3: CASSFRGEGQPQHF
size: -; J: TRBJ1-6; V: TRBV28; D: -; DNA: TGTGCCAGCAGTTTACGGGGAGGGGAAAATTCACCCCTCCACTTT; CDR3: CASSLRGGENSPLHF
size: -; J: TRBJ2-7; V: TRBV9; D: -; DNA: TGTGCCAGCAGCGTAGGCGGCAGTTCCTACGAGCAGTACTTC; CDR3: CASSVGGSSYEQYF
size: -; J: TRBJ1-3; V: TRBV5-6; D: -; DNA: TGTGCCAGCAGCTTGGCCGACTACTCTGGAAACACCATATATTTT; CDR3: CASSLADYSGNTIYF
size: once; J: TRBJ1-2; V: TRBV19; D: -; DNA: TGTGCCAGCGGGGACACCAACTATGGCTACACCTTC; CDR3: CASGDTNYGYTF
size: -; J: TRBJ2-7; V: TRBV7-9; D: TRBD1; DNA: TGTGCCAGCAGCCAACCATCGGGACAGGGCTACGAGCAGTACTTC; CDR3: CASSQPSGQGYEQYF
size: few; J: TRBJ1-1; V: TRBV7-9; D: -; DNA: TGTGCCAGCAAAACAAAAGACAGGTTGAACACTGAAGCTTTCTTT; CDR3: CASKTKDRLNTEAFF
size: -; J: TRBJ1-1; V: TRBV29-1; D: -; DNA: TGCAGCGTAAGCAGGGCTCTGGACACTGAAGCTTTCTTT; CDR3: CSVSRALDTEAFF
size: -; J: TRBJ1-2; V: TRBV10-3; D: TRBD1; DNA: TGTGCCATCAGTGCCCCGGACAGGGCTGACTATGGCTACACCTTC; CDR3: CAISAPDRADYGYTF